This TCR beta chain was recorded in a study of Ad26.COV2.S vaccination and SARS-CoV-2 variants (dated by TCRdb to about 2021). Background for the entire study: Vaccine-arm donors came from COV1001, a multicentre, randomized, double-blind, placebo-controlled phase I-IIa trial of Ad26.COV2.S in healthy adults. The specificity and breadth of SARS-CoV-2-reactive T cell receptors after Ad26.COV2.S vaccination were assessed by TCRbeta repertoire sequencing. Trial participants were randomized into five groups of five, in which low-dose or high-dose Ad26.COV2.S was given once or twice, or placebo was given on both occasions. A total of 32 samples were included in the TCR-sequenced set, comprising roughly 19 Ad26.COV2.S vaccine recipients, 5 placebo recipients and 8 SARS-CoV-2 convalescent individuals. Dosing of Ad26.COV2.S was intramuscular, at either 5x10^10 or 1x10^11 viral particles, delivered as one shot or as two shots spaced 56 days apart. Throughout the experiments and outcome assessment, investigators stayed blinded to trial group allocation.

The immunoSEQ Assay was used to sequence TCRbeta CDR3 regions. After extraction, genomic DNA underwent amplification by bias-controlled multiplex PCR, followed by high-throughput sequencing. The authors' pipeline ran thus. To quantify the absolute abundance of every unique TCRbeta CDR3 region, sequences were collapsed and filtered. Usable DNA was measured by amplifying reference genes present in all nucleated cells, and TCRbeta template counts were normalized to that usable DNA to estimate T cell fraction. Repertoire TCRs were annotated as SARS-CoV-2-specific by exact matching of V gene, CDR3 amino acid sequence and J gene to a known reactive TCR set. MIRA supplied the reference SARS-CoV-2 TCR set, which was filtered for enrichment in COVID-19-positive ImmuneCODE repertoires so that public or cross-reactive TCRs were removed. Based on the MIRA antigens, annotated TCRs were further analysed at the level of specific ORF or position within ORF. Breadth was defined as annotated unique rearrangements over total unique productive rearrangements; depth was the summed frequency of those rearrangements. Group comparisons of TCR breadth used two-sided Wilcoxon rank-sum tests. TCRdb took over this immuneACCESS table, retaining in-frame rearrangements with V and J assigned. Such tables are incomplete; in checked studies, under half of the missing clones stem from an unresolved V gene, and the remainder is unexplained. The V and J calls and clone size come from that table; D and trimming were worked out from the DNA. This sample holds about 400,000 clones; approximately 87% were observed only once. About 3.6% of the sample is taken by the ten largest.

The investigation overall reported the following: Substantial breadth of spike-specific CD8+ and CD4+ T cell responses was reported after vaccination. According to the authors, total T cell responses may have been underestimated by the TCR breadth and depth analyses. The study was not powered for comparison of responses between vaccine doses or regimens. Spike-specific TCR breadth was higher in Ad26.COV2.S recipients than in placebo recipients (P = 0.0014). Non-spike TCR breadth was comparable between vaccine and placebo recipients, consistent with the vaccine containing only spike.

Per the publication, the treatment or condition label means: about 20 received Ad26.COV2.S at low or high dose, single or two shots; about five received placebo; per-sample allocation not given. For vaccine and placebo recipients, the sequenced repertoires came from samples collected on day 63 after the first injection. Between 29 July and 7 August 2020, Cohort 1b enrolled about two dozen adults aged 18-55 years at one site in Boston, USA. Ad26.COV2.S was a replication-incompetent adenovirus type 26 vector that expressed a prefusion-stabilized SARS-CoV-2 spike protein derived from the original Wuhan strain. With respect to this clone: Its antigen specificity is not known. Per-base qualities were not stored, and no clone one base away is much larger.

V is clipped by 1 base and J by 6 bases, and the sequence between their germline boundaries is 9 bases long. The cysteine opens and the phenylalanine closes a CDR3 of 13 amino acids. Just CDR3 DNA is preserved here, 39 bases in frame from base 1. CDR1 and CDR2, looked up from the germline V gene, are LGHNA and YSLEER. The input for sequencing was peripheral blood, taken in a trial of Ad26.COV2.S vaccine versus placebo. This clonotype was obtained from a person between 18 and 59 years old who received the Ad26.COV2.S COVID-19 vaccine or a placebo. This chain is built from TRBV4-3 and TRBJ1-2; TRBD1 might be the D gene, on 5 matching bases. For the CDR3, the sequence is CASSQVVGDGYTF. The nucleotides are TGCGCCAGCAGCCAAGTGGTAGGGGATGGCTACACCTTC.